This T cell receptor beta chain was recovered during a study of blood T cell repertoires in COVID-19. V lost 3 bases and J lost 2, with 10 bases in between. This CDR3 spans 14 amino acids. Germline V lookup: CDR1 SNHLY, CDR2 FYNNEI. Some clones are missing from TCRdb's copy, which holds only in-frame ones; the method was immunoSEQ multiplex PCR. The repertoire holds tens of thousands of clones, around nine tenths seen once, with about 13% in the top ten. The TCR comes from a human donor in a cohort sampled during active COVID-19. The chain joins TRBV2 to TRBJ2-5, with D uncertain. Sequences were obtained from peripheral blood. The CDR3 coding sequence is TGTGCCAGCAGTGATCCCCCAGGTCAAGAGACCCAGTACTTC. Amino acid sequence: CASSDPPGQETQYF.